A single T cell receptor (beta chain) is shown here with its context. Antigen unknown. The entry originates in a study of blood T cells in healthy people across ages. Regarding the study as a whole: Age showed a roughly linear inverse relationship with TCR beta diversity per million T cells. In the absence of known donor CMV status, changes in expanded clonotypes were possibly confounded.

Next came a second PCR, run for about 7 to 12 cycles, which used a sample-barcoded 5' primer along with a J-beta primer mix. Each cDNA molecule was tagged by a template-switch adaptor that had 12 random nucleotides. TCRdb analysed the 5' RACE reads with MiXCR anew, one entry per CDR3 protein. The sample contains about 670,000 distinct CDR3 sequences, 52% of which appear only once. The CDR3 has 13 residues. The germline V and J ends were trimmed by 0 bases and 1 base, with 7 bases remaining between them. Germline CDR1 and CDR2: SQVTM and ANQGSEA. Sequencing input: blood. The sequence was collected from a woman aged 80 or over in good health. The genes are TRBV29-1 and TRBJ2-7; D not certain. CDR3 DNA: TGCAGCGTTGAAGACCGGTCTTCCTACGAGCAGTACTTC. Translation gives CSVEDRSSYEQYF.